This entry concerns a single T cell receptor (beta chain). The antigen remains undetermined. The data belong to a study of early T cells in non-severe SARS-CoV-2 infection. Study overall: Investigators sequenced bulk RNA drawn from unsorted whole blood, and chains remained unpaired. Findings and limits, study-wide: VDJdb matching favored anti-spike CD8 responses, missing private and CD4 specificities.

In the library, individual cDNA molecules carried attached unique molecular identifiers. TCRdb redid the calling of the 5' RACE reads with MiXCR, one entry per CDR3 protein. The repertoire has tens of thousands of distinct CDR3 sequences, roughly 10% of them found once; the top ten carry under 2%. The sample consisted of whole blood. The receptor comes from an adult who was a healthcare worker with PCR-confirmed SARS-CoV-2 infection or an uninfected control (not recorded which).

Written as DNA, the CDR3 is TGTGCCAGCAGCGGATGGGGGCGAGCCCAGGTGACCCAGTACTTC. It yields the protein CASSGWGRAQVTQYF. V is TRBV5-6 and J is TRBJ2-5; D perhaps matches TRBD1 (6 bases). The CDR3 contains 15 residues. V lost 4 bases and J lost 7, with 20 bases in between. Germline V gives CDR1 SGHDT, CDR2 YYEEEE.